This TCR beta chain was captured in a study of blood T cell repertoires in COVID-19. Generated by immunoSEQ multiplex PCR, the TCRdb table keeps only in-frame clones and is missing some. The sample consists of some 150,000 clones, around 87% of them appearing once. The CDR3 is made up of 13 amino acids. V dropped 3 bases and J dropped 5 bases, with 10 bases sitting between them. Germline CDR1 reads MNHEY; CDR2 reads SMNVEV (reference sequence). The chain carries TRBV27 and TRBJ1-2, with a possible D match to TRBD1 (6 bases). The sequencing sample was made of peripheral blood. This receptor was obtained from a woman in her fifties or sixties with active or convalescent COVID-19. CDR3 sequence reads: CASSLGGGYGYTF. CDR3 in DNA: TGTGCCAGCAGTTTGGGAGGGGGATATGGCTACACCTTC.